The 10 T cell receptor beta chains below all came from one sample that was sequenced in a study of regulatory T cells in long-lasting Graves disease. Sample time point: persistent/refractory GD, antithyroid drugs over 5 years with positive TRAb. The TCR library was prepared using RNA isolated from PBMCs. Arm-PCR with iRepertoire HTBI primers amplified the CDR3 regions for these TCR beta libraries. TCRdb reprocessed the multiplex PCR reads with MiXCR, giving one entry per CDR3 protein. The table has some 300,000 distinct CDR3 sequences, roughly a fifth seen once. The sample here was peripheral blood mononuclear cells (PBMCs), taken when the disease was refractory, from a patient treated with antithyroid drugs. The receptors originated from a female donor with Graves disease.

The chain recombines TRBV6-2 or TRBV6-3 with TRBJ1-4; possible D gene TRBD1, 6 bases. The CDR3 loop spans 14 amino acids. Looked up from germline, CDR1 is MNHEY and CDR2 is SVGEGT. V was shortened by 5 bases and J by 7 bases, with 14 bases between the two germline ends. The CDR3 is CASSRSGESEKLFF. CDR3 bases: TGTGCCAGCAGTCGATCAGGGGAATCTGAAAAACTGTTTTTT.

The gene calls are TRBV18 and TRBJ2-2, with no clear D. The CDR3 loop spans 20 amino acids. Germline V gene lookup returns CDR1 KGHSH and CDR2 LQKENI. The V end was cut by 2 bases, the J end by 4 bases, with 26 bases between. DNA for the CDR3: TGTGCCAGCTCACCAAGGAGTGTACGGGCCCAGACACCAAGCACCGGGGAGCTGTTTTTT. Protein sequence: CASSPRSVRAQTPSTGELFF.

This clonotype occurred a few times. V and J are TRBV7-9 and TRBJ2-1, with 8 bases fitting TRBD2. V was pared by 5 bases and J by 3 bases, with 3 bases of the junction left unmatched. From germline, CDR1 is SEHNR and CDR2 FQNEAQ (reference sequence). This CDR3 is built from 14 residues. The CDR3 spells CASSGLADYNEQFF. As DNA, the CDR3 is TGTGCCAGCAGCGGACTAGCCGACTACAATGAGCAGTTCTTC. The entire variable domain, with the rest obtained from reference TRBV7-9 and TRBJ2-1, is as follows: DTGVSQNPRHKITKRGQNVTFRCDPISEHNRLYWYRQTLGQGPEFLTYFQNEAQLEKSRLLSDRFSAERPKGSFSTLEIQRTEQGDSAMYLCASSGLADYNEQFFGPGTRLTVL.

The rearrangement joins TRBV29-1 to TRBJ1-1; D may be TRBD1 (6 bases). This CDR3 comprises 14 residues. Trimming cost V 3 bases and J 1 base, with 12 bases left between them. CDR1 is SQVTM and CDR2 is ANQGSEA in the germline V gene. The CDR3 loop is CSVDWGGPNTEAFF. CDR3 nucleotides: TGCAGCGTTGATTGGGGGGGGCCGAACACTGAAGCTTTCTTT.

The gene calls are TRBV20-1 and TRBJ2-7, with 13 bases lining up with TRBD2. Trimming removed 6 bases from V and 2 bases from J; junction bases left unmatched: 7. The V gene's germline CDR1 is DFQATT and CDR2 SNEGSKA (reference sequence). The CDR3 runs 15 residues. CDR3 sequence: CSAQTSGRNAYEQYF. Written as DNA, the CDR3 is TGCAGTGCGCAGACTAGCGGGAGGAACGCCTACGAGCAGTACTTC.

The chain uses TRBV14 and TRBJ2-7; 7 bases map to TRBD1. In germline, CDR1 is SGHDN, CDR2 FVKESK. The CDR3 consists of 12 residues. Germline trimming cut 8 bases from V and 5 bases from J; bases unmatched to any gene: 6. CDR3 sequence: CASLRQGNEQYF. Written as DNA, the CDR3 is TGTGCCAGCCTTCGACAGGGTAACGAGCAGTACTTC.

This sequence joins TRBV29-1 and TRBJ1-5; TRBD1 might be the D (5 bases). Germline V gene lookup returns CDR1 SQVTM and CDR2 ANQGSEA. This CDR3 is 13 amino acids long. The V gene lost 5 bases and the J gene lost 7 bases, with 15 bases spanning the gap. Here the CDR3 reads CSVLGREGQPQHF. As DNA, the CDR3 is TGCAGCGTTCTTGGCAGGGAGGGGCAGCCCCAGCATTTT.

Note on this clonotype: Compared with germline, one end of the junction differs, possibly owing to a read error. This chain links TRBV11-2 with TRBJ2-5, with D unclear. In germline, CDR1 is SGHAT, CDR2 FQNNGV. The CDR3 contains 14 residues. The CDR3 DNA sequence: TGTGTCAGCAGCTCTTCTGGGCCGAGGGAGACCCAGTACTTC. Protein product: CVSSSSGPRETQYF.

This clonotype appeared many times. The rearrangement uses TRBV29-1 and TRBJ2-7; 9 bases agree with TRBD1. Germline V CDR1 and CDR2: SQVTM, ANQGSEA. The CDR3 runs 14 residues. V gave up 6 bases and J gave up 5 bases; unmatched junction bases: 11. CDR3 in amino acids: CSVDSGQGLDEQYF. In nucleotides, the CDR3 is TGCAGCGTGGATTCAGGACAGGGGTTGGACGAGCAGTACTTC.

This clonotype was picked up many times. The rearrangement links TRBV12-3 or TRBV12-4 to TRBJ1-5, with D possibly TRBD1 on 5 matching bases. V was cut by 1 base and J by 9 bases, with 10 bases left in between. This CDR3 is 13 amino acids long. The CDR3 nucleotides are TGTGCCAGCAGTTTAGTTCCGGGACGGCCCCAGCATTTT. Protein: CASSLVPGRPQHF.